The 10 T cell receptor beta chains below were found in one sample sequenced in a study of OX40 agonist ivuxolimab in advanced cancers. Data came from immunoSEQ multiplex PCR; TCRdb stores just in-frame clones and leaves some out. This sample has tens of thousands of clones; almost 90% occur once, and the top ten carry about 5.1%. The sample was CD4+ or CD8+ T cells sorted from blood, taken in a trial of the OX40 agonist ivuxolimab. The source is an adult with an advanced solid tumor such as melanoma, head and neck, liver or kidney cancer.

This chain links TRBV15 with TRBJ1-3; D gene uncertain. V was clipped by 0 bases and J by 4 bases, with 4 bases between them. There are 13 residues in the CDR3. CDR1 and CDR2 from the germline V gene are LNHNV and YYDKDF (reference sequence). The DNA for the CDR3 is TGTGCCACCAGCAGAGAGGGCGGAAACACCATATATTTT. It yields the protein CATSREGGNTIYF.

This clone was observed a single time. V is TRBV7-8 and J is TRBJ1-1; D remains ambiguous. V was clipped by 5 bases and J by 1 base, with 17 bases between them. This CDR3 contains 16 residues. From germline, CDR1 is SGHVS and CDR2 FQNEAQ. The CDR3 sequence is CASSPTSLGRNTEAFF. The CDR3, as DNA: TGTGCCAGCAGCCCGACCTCTTTGGGCCGGAACACTGAAGCTTTCTTT.

V usage is TRBV9 and J usage is TRBJ2-1; TRBD2 matches 7 bases. Unmatched junction bases numbered 9, after V lost 6 bases and J lost 6 bases. This CDR3 contains 14 residues. The germline CDR1 and CDR2 sequences are SGDLS and YYNGEE. The CDR3 protein is CASTRTRSPNEQFF. The CDR3 DNA is TGTGCCAGCACCCGGACTAGGTCGCCCAATGAGCAGTTCTTC.

This sequence joins TRBV7-6 and TRBJ2-7; either TRBD1 or TRBD2 may fit D (5 bases each). V was clipped by 5 bases and J by 0 bases, with 17 bases between them. CDR1 and CDR2 (germline): SGHVS, FNYEAQ. The CDR3 length is 16 residues. The CDR3, as DNA: TGTGCCAGCAGCCATCTCCGGGGACGGACCTCCTACGAGCAGTACTTC. Its translation: CASSHLRGRTSYEQYF.

The gene calls are TRBV5-8 and TRBJ1-2; a possible D gene is TRBD1 (6 bases). CDR3 length: 14 residues. The germline V gene encodes CDR1 SGHTS and CDR2 YDEGEE. V was cut by 2 bases and J by 2 bases, with 10 bases left in between. The CDR3: CASSLRQDNYGYTF. Here the CDR3 DNA reads TGTGCCAGCAGCTTAAGACAGGACAACTATGGCTACACCTTC.

The V gene is TRBV2, the J gene TRBJ1-4, with 7 bases identical to TRBD1. The CDR3 has 17 residues. Germline trimming cut 7 bases from V and 7 bases from J; bases unmatched to any gene: 18. Germline lookup yields CDR1 SNHLY and CDR2 FYNNEI. The CDR3 loop is CASNALSGQDLSEKLFF. Here the CDR3 DNA reads TGTGCCAGCAACGCACTGTCCGGACAGGATCTGAGTGAAAAACTGTTTTTT.

This chain links TRBV6-1 with TRBJ1-1, with 10 bases that match TRBD1. Germline V lookup: CDR1 MNHNS, CDR2 SASEGT. The CDR3 loop spans 15 amino acids. The trim removed 6 bases at V and 6 bases at J, leaving 10 bases unmatched. The CDR3 DNA is TGTGCCAGCAGCTGGGACAGGGGTGGATTGGCTGAAGCTTTCTTT. Its protein is CASSWDRGGLAEAFF.

V is TRBV28 and J is TRBJ1-6; weak D call: TRBD1 (5 bases). The CDR3 sequence is 17 residues long. Germline CDR1 and CDR2: MDHEN and SYDVKM. Trimming stripped 5 bases from V and 3 bases from J, with 17 bases between. CDR3 loop: CASSAPLEGNYNSPLHF. DNA of the CDR3: TGTGCCAGCAGTGCCCCCCTCGAGGGGAACTATAATTCACCCCTCCACTTT.

This chain links TRBV19 with TRBJ2-1; the D gene could be TRBD1 or TRBD2 (5 bases each). Germline-derived CDR1 and CDR2 are LNHDA and SQIVND (reference sequence). Trimming removed 4 bases at V and 7 bases at J, with 20 bases between. The CDR3 runs 16 residues. The CDR3 nucleotides read TGTGCCAGTAGTAGCGAACGACAGAGCTGGGAGAATGAGCAGTTCTTC. This gives the protein CASSSERQSWENEQFF.

V and J are TRBV19 and TRBJ2-7, with 9 nucleotides matching TRBD2. J was trimmed by 3 bases and V by 7 bases; bases with no gene match: 7. The CDR3 totals 14 residues. The germline CDR1 and CDR2 sequences are LNHDA and SQIVND (reference sequence). In DNA, the CDR3 is TGTGCCAGTACTTCGACTAGCGGAAACTACGAGCAGTACTTC. Translation: CASTSTSGNYEQYF.